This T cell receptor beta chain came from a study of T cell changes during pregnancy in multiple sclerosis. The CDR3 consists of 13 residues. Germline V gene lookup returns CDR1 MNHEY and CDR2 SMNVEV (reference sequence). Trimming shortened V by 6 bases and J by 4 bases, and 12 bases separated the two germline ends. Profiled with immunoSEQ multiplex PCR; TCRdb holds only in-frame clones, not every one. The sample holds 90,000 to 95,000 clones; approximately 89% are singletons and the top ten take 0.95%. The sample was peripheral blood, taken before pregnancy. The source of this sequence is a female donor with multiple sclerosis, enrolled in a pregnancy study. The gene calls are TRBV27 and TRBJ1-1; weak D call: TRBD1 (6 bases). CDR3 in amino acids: CASRPTGTTEAFF. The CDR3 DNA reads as TGTGCCAGCAGACCCACAGGGACCACTGAAGCTTTCTTT.